This passage covers 30 T cell receptor beta chains from one sample sequenced in a study of graft-versus-host responses after intestinal transplantation (TCRdb year 2021). The library was prepared using the immunoSEQ multiplex PCR assay. Imported from immuneACCESS, the table was reduced by TCRdb to in-frame sequences with V and J called. These copies leave out some clones; in studies compared against another copy, an unresolved V gene accounts for under half, and the cause of the remainder is not known. Present in this sample are under 90,000 clones, over 80% of which were seen just once. 0.69% of the sample belongs to the ten largest clones. The material sequenced was PBMCs, taken 98 days after intestinal transplantation. The receptor source for this set is a human patient who received an intestinal transplant, so some T cells may come from the graft donor.

The chain links TRBV2 to TRBJ2-7; D perhaps matches TRBD2 (5 bases). Trimming shortened V by 4 bases and J by 4 bases, and 11 bases separated the two germline ends. CDR3 length equals 13 residues. CDR1 and CDR2 from the germline V gene are SNHLY and FYNNEI. CDR3 sequence (DNA): TGTGCCAGCAGTGGAGGGTGGCGGTACGAGCAGTACTTC. Translated: CASSGGWRYEQYF.

The V call is TRBV11-3, the J call TRBJ1-5, with 7 positions matching TRBD1. After removal of 2 bases from V and 5 bases from J, the junction contained 9 bases not matched to a gene. The CDR3 sequence is 16 residues long. Germline-derived CDR1 and CDR2 are SGHNT and YENEEA. The CDR3 region is CASSLRGRGTDQPQHF. As DNA, the CDR3 is TGTGCCAGCAGCTTAAGGGGCAGGGGGACAGATCAGCCCCAGCATTTT.

This sequence joins TRBV2 and TRBJ2-5, with D possibly TRBD2 on 6 matching bases. The V and J ends lost 5 bases and 1 base respectively, with 11 bases between them. CDR1 is SNHLY and CDR2 is FYNNEI in the germline V gene. The CDR3 runs 14 residues. The CDR3 here is CASSLLAAQETQYF. CDR3 in DNA: TGTGCCAGCAGTCTACTAGCCGCCCAAGAGACCCAGTACTTC.

This chain joins TRBV4-1 and TRBJ2-7; the match to TRBD1 covers 9 bases. J was trimmed by 3 bases and V by 6 bases; bases with no gene match: 3. This CDR3 contains 13 residues. Germline V gene lookup returns CDR1 MGHRA and CDR2 YSYEKL. CDR3 protein: CASRKTGGYEQYF. The CDR3 region has the DNA TGCGCCAGCAGGAAGACAGGGGGCTACGAGCAGTACTTC.

The chain carries TRBV14 and TRBJ2-2; D uncertain. V shed 2 bases and J shed 6 bases, with 10 bases lying between them. The CDR3 is made up of 14 amino acids. In germline, CDR1 is SGHDN, CDR2 FVKESK. This CDR3 is CASSQWSRPGELFF. DNA for the CDR3: TGTGCCAGCAGCCAATGGAGTAGGCCCGGGGAGCTGTTTTTT.

J is TRBJ2-3 and V is TRBV2, with D perhaps given as TRBD1 or TRBD2 (5 bases each). The CDR3 covers 15 residues. Germline CDR1 SNHLY, CDR2 FYNNEI. Trimming left V 5 bases short and J 2 bases short, with 14 bases between. CDR3 in DNA: TGTGCCAGCAGTAGGGACCCGAGGCCCACAGATACGCAGTATTTT. It yields the protein CASSRDPRPTDTQYF.

This clone was counted between two and nine times. The V and J genes are TRBV28 and TRBJ2-7, with D perhaps TRBD1 or TRBD2 (7 bases each). The CDR3 contains 14 residues. The germline V gene encodes CDR1 MDHEN and CDR2 SYDVKM. V lost 5 bases, J lost 4 bases, and 15 bases lay in between. The CDR3 region is CASSPIRGGYEQYF. The DNA for the CDR3 is TGTGCCAGCAGTCCGATCAGGGGGGGGTACGAGCAGTACTTC.

The chain joins TRBV5-1 to TRBJ2-1, with 10 bases matching TRBD2. The length of the CDR3 is 14 residues. Looked up from germline, CDR1 is SGHRS and CDR2 is YFSETQ. V lost 7 bases, J lost 8 bases, and 9 bases stayed unmatched. The CDR3 region has the DNA TGCGCCAGCCGGACCCAGCTAGCGGGGGATGAGCAGTTCTTC. This sequence encodes CASRTQLAGDEQFF.

The chain employs TRBV5-4 and TRBJ2-5; D is unresolved. The V end was cut by 4 bases, the J end by 4 bases, with 11 bases between. Germline CDR1 is SGHNT and CDR2 is YYREEE (reference sequence). The CDR3 contains 13 residues. CDR3 region: CASSQDVSETQYF. CDR3 DNA sequence: TGTGCCAGCAGCCAAGATGTCTCAGAGACCCAGTACTTC.

The chain is built from TRBV4-2 and TRBJ2-5, with 7 bases matching TRBD1. The CDR3 consists of 15 residues. J was trimmed by 3 bases and V by 0 bases; bases with no gene match: 4. The germline V gene encodes CDR1 LGHNA and CDR2 YNFKEQ. The CDR3 protein is CASSQETGREETQYF. The CDR3 nucleotides are TGTGCCAGCAGCCAAGAGACAGGGCGGGAAGAGACCCAGTACTTC.

The chain uses TRBV5-1 and TRBJ1-4; D remains unclear. Trimming left V 2 bases short and J 5 bases short, with 7 bases between. Germline V CDR1 and CDR2: SGHRS, YFSETQ. This CDR3 spans 13 amino acids. The CDR3 loop is CASSLVPNEKLFF. The CDR3 bases are TGCGCCAGCAGCTTAGTCCCGAATGAAAAACTGTTTTTT.

The chain combines TRBV4-3 with TRBJ2-7; D remains ambiguous. The CDR3 is made up of 16 amino acids. V lost 2 bases to trimming and J lost 3 bases, with 17 bases between them. The V gene's germline CDR1 is LGHNA and CDR2 YSLEER. CDR3 sequence: CASSQLGGRPFYEQYF. CDR3 nucleotides: TGCGCCAGCAGCCAATTGGGTGGCCGTCCATTCTACGAGCAGTACTTC.

The rearrangement uses TRBV11-2 and TRBJ1-1, with D perhaps matching TRBD1 (5 bases). V was cut by 1 base and J by 1 base, with 22 bases left in between. This CDR3 comprises 19 residues. The germline CDR1 and CDR2 sequences are SGHAT and FQNNGV. CDR3 DNA: TGTGCCAGCAGCTTAGTAATTCCCCCCTTGAGCGGGACGAACACTGAAGCTTTCTTT. This translates into CASSLVIPPLSGTNTEAFF.

The rearrangement links TRBV2 to TRBJ2-7; D perhaps matches TRBD1 (5 bases). The length of the CDR3 is 13 residues. Trimming stripped 3 bases from V and 3 bases from J, with 9 bases between. The germline V gene has CDR1 SNHLY and CDR2 FYNNEI. CDR3 bases: TGTGCCAGCAGTGATGTACAGGTCTACGAGCAGTACTTC. It encodes CASSDVQVYEQYF.

The rearrangement joins TRBV5-1 to TRBJ2-3; no clear D gene. Germline CDR1 is SGHRS and CDR2 is YFSETQ. This CDR3 contains 13 residues. The V and J ends lost 5 bases and 2 bases respectively, with 9 bases between them. The CDR3 reads CASSGVTTDTQYF. The CDR3, as DNA: TGCGCCAGCAGTGGAGTGACCACAGATACGCAGTATTTT.

This clone was seen only once. The V gene is TRBV6-1, the J gene TRBJ1-1; D is unclear. The CDR3 runs 13 residues. CDR1 is MNHNS and CDR2 is SASEGT in the germline V gene. The V end was cut by 5 bases, the J end by 0 bases, with 7 bases between. The CDR3 sequence is CASSRFMNTEAFF. The DNA for the CDR3 is TGTGCCAGCAGTAGGTTTATGAACACTGAAGCTTTCTTT.

This clone was seen a single time. This sequence joins TRBV5-1 and TRBJ2-2; D tentatively reads TRBD1 or TRBD2 (5 bases each). With 4 bases removed from V and 3 bases from J, the gap between germline ends came to 16 bases. CDR3 length equals 16 residues. Germline V lookup: CDR1 SGHRS, CDR2 YFSETQ. CDR3 in DNA: TGCGCCAGCAGCGGGGACGTACCTTCTTACACCGGGGAGCTGTTTTTT. This translates into CASSGDVPSYTGELFF. The whole variable domain, remainder taken from reference TRBV5-1 and TRBJ2-2, is KAGVTQTPRYLIKTRGQQVTLSCSPISGHRSVSWYQQTPGQGLQFLFEYFSETQRNKGNFPGRFSGRQFSNSRSEMNVSTLELGDSALYLCASSGDVPSYTGELFFGEGSRLTVL.

The chain employs TRBV27 and TRBJ2-7; D is uncertain. Germline loops: CDR1 MNHEY, CDR2 SMNVEV (reference sequence). V lost 2 bases to trimming and J lost 4 bases, with 15 bases between them. The CDR3 is 15 amino acids. The CDR3 nucleotides are TGTGCCAGCAGTTTAAGTGGGGAATGGGCTTACGAGCAGTACTTC. Its protein product is CASSLSGEWAYEQYF.

This clone was recorded only once. The chain couples TRBV5-1 to TRBJ2-1; possible D gene TRBD2, 6 bases. CDR1 is SGHRS, CDR2 YFSETQ, per germline. The CDR3 totals 12 residues. V gave up 3 bases and J gave up 10 bases, with 11 bases separating them. CDR3 sequence (DNA): TGCGCCAGCAGCTCGCTTGGGGGGGAGCAGTTCTTC. Protein: CASSSLGGEQFF.

The genes are TRBV15 and TRBJ2-2; a possible D gene is TRBD2 (6 bases). CDR1 is LNHNV, CDR2 YYDKDF, per germline (reference sequence). This CDR3 has 14 residues. V lost 5 bases and J lost 6, with 13 bases in between. CDR3 region: CATSGGVGSGELFF. The CDR3 region has the DNA TGTGCCACCAGCGGAGGGGTCGGTTCCGGGGAGCTGTTTTTT.

This clone was seen more than once but under ten times. This sequence joins TRBV6-5 and TRBJ2-7, with 8 bases matching TRBD2. V shed 6 bases and J 6 bases; nucleotides not matched to a gene: 7. CDR3 length equals 13 residues. Germline V gives CDR1 MNHEY, CDR2 SVGAGI. In DNA form, the CDR3 reads TGTGCCAGCAGGACCGGACTAGCCGCCGAGCAGTACTTC. This translates into CASRTGLAAEQYF.

The rearrangement uses TRBV6-5 and TRBJ2-1, with no clear D. The germline V gene has CDR1 MNHEY and CDR2 SVGAGI. The CDR3 runs to 13 residues. V was pared by 0 bases and J by 6 bases, with 6 bases between. CDR3 in DNA: TGTGCCAGCAGTTACTCCCAGGTCAATGAGCAGTTCTTC. The encoded protein is CASSYSQVNEQFF.

This sequence joins TRBV5-6 and TRBJ2-1; D remains ambiguous. The germline CDR1 and CDR2 sequences are SGHDT and YYEEEE. The CDR3 extends over 12 amino acids. The V end was cut by 2 bases, the J end by 4 bases, with 4 bases between. This CDR3 reads CASSLKYNEQFF. The DNA of the CDR3 is TGTGCCAGCAGCTTAAAGTACAATGAGCAGTTCTTC.

The chain has TRBV4-1 and TRBJ1-1; TRBD1 is a possible D gene (5 bases). The CDR3 loop spans 16 amino acids. Germline V gene data show CDR1 as MGHRA and CDR2 as YSYEKL. With 0 bases removed from V and 9 bases from J, the gap between germline ends came to 20 bases. The CDR3 reads CASSQDLGGVHEKAFF. The DNA for the CDR3 is TGCGCCAGCAGCCAAGATCTAGGAGGGGTTCACGAAAAAGCTTTCTTT.

This clone is a singleton in its sample. This chain uses TRBV9 with TRBJ2-7; 12 bases are shared with TRBD1. The CDR3 loop spans 14 amino acids. Germline CDR1 is SGDLS and CDR2 is YYNGEE. V dropped 4 bases and J dropped 4; count of bases not matched to a gene: 3. As DNA, the CDR3 is TGTGCCAGCAGCAAGGGACAGGGGGCTTACGAGCAGTACTTC. Residues: CASSKGQGAYEQYF.

The chain couples TRBV28 to TRBJ1-5; TRBD1 is a possible D gene (5 bases). The CDR3 extends over 17 amino acids. V gave up 6 bases and J gave up 0 bases, with 18 bases separating them. Germline assignment: CDR1 MDHEN and CDR2 SYDVKM. The CDR3 spells CASSYRTVPPSNQPQHF. The CDR3 DNA reads TGTGCCAGCAGCTACAGGACGGTTCCACCTAGCAATCAGCCCCAGCATTTT.

The V call is TRBV5-1, the J call TRBJ1-5; D might be TRBD1 (5 bases). The V gene's germline CDR1 is SGHRS and CDR2 YFSETQ. V was cut by 1 base and J by 0 bases, with 17 bases left in between. CDR3 length: 18 amino acids. CDR3 in amino acids: CASSLLGERRGSNQPQHF. CDR3 bases: TGCGCCAGCAGCTTGTTGGGTGAAAGGAGGGGTAGCAATCAGCCCCAGCATTTT. The complete variable domain, with remaining parts taken from reference TRBV5-1 and TRBJ1-5, reads KAGVTQTPRYLIKTRGQQVTLSCSPISGHRSVSWYQQTPGQGLQFLFEYFSETQRNKGNFPGRFSGRQFSNSRSEMNVSTLELGDSALYLCASSLLGERRGSNQPQHFGDGTRLSIL.

The chain links TRBV7-8 to TRBJ2-5, with D hard to call. This CDR3 comprises 15 residues. The V gene's germline CDR1 is SGHVS and CDR2 FQNEAQ. Deletions cut 1 base from V and 1 base from J, with 10 bases between. In DNA, the CDR3 is TGTGCCAGCAGCTTAGGTTCGGGCTTCCAAGAGACCCAGTACTTC. Its translation: CASSLGSGFQETQYF.

CDR3 DNA sequence: TGTGCCAGTAGGGACAGGGTTGAGGAAAAACTGTTTTTT. Protein sequence: CASRDRVEEKLFF. V is TRBV19 and J is TRBJ1-4; TRBD1 aligns across 8 bases. The germline gives CDR1 LNHDA, CDR2 SQIVND (reference sequence). The CDR3 has 13 residues. Trimming removed 6 bases from V and 8 bases from J; junction bases left unmatched: 5. Combining the CDR3 with reference TRBV19 and TRBJ1-4 gives the whole variable domain DGGITQSPKYLFRKEGQNVTLSCEQNLNHDAMYWYRQDPGQGLRLIYYSQIVNDFQKGDIAEGYSVSREKKESFPLTVTSAQKNPTAFYLCASRDRVEEKLFFGSGTQLSVL.

This chain uses TRBV6-4 with TRBJ2-5, with TRBD2 matching over 9 bases. Germline V gene lookup returns CDR1 MRHNA and CDR2 SNTAGT. V dropped 7 bases and J dropped 5; count of bases not matched to a gene: 14. The CDR3 consists of 16 residues. The DNA of the CDR3 is TGTGCCAGCACCCTAGGGACTAGCCGCTCCCGGGAGACCCAGTACTTC. It specifies CASTLGTSRSRETQYF.